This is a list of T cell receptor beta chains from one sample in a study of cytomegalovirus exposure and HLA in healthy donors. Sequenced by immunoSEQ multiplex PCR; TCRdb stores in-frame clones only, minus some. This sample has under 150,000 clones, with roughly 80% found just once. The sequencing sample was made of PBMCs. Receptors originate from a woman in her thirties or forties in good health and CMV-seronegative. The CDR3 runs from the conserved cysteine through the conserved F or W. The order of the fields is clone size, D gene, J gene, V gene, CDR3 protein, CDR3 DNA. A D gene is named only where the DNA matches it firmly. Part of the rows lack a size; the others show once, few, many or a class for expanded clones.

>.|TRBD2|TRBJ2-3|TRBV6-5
CASRSLAGGRDTQYF
TGTGCCAGCAGATCACTAGCGGGGGGGCGGGATACGCAGTATTTT
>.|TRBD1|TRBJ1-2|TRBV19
CASNPLPGQSYGYTF
TGTGCCAGTAACCCCCTTCCGGGACAGAGCTATGGCTACACCTTC
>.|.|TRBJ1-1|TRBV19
CASNRDRSEAFF
TGTGCCAGTAACCGAGACCGTAGCGAAGCTTTCTTT
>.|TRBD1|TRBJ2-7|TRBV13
CASRPTGDPSYEQYF
TGTGCCAGCAGGCCTACAGGGGACCCTTCCTACGAGCAGTACTTC
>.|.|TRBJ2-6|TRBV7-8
CASTTSRAASGANVLTF
TGTGCCAGCACCACCTCGAGGGCAGCCTCTGGGGCCAACGTCCTGACTTTC
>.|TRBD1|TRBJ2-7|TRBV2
CASNSGTGPYEQYF
TGTGCCAGCAATTCCGGGACAGGGCCCTACGAGCAGTACTTC
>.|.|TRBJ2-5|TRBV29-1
CSVRGQWGGRAQYF
TGCAGCGTACGCGGACAGTGGGGTGGGAGGGCCCAGTACTTC
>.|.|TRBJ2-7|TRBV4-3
CASSQDLGRGTYEQYF
TGCGCCAGCAGCCAAGATCTGGGCAGGGGTACGTACGAGCAGTACTTC
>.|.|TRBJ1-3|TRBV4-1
CASSHPAVDQHTIYF
TGCGCCAGCAGCCACCCGGCGGTCGACCAACACACCATATATTTT
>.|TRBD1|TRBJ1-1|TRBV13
CASSFQGAVTEAFF
TGTGCCAGCAGCTTTCAGGGGGCGGTCACTGAAGCTTTCTTT
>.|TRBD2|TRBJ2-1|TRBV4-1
CASSQVAGGGGEQFF
TGCGCCAGCAGCCAGGTAGCGGGAGGGGGGGGTGAGCAGTTCTTC
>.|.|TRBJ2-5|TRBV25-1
CASSDPRWAGEGETQYF
TGTGCCAGCAGTGACCCCCGTTGGGCAGGGGAGGGAGAGACCCAGTACTTC
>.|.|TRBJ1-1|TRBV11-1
CASSLTPLQRGTEAFF
TGTGCCAGCAGCTTAACCCCCTTACAGCGGGGCACTGAAGCTTTCTTT
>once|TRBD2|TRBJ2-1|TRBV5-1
CASSPPRVAGVGYSYNEQFF
TGCGCCAGCAGCCCCCCGAGGGTTGCGGGGGTAGGGTACTCCTACAATGAGCAGTTCTTC
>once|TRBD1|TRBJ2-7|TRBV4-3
CASSQALTGEWTYEQYF
TGCGCCAGCAGCCAAGCGCTCACAGGGGAGTGGACCTACGAGCAGTACTTC
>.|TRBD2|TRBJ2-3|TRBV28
CASSPGLAGDTDTQYF
TGTGCCAGCAGCCCGGGACTAGCGGGGGACACAGATACGCAGTATTTT
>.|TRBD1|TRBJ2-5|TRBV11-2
CASSRDRQGSGETQYF
TGTGCCAGCAGCCGGGACCGACAGGGGAGTGGAGAGACCCAGTACTTC
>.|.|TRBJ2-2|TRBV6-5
CASSRGPTNTGELFF
TGTGCCAGCAGTCGAGGTCCGACGAACACCGGGGAGCTGTTTTTT
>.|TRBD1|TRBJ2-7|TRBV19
CASSTRTGPYEQYF
TGTGCCAGTAGTACCCGGACAGGCCCCTACGAGCAGTACTTC
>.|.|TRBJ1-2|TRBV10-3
CAISLTAIEGYTF
TGTGCCATCAGTCTGACAGCGATCGAGGGCTACACCTTC
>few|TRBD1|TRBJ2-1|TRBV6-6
CASSYWDRANEQFF
TGTGCCAGCAGTTATTGGGACAGGGCCAATGAGCAGTTCTTC